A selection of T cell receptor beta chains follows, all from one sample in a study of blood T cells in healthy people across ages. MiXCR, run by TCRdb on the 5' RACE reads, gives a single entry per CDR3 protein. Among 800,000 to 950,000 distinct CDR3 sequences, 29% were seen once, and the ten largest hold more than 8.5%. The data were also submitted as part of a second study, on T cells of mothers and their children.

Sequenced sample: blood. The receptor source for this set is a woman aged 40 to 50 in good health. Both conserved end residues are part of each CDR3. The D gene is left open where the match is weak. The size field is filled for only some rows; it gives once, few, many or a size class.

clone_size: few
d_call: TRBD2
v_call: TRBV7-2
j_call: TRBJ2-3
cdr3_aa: CASVAGVSTDTQYF
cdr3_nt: TGTGCCAGCGTAGCGGGGGTTAGCACAGATACGCAGTATTTT

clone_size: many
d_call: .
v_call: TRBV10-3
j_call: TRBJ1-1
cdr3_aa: CAIRSRSGALNTEAFF
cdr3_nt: TGTGCCATCAGGTCTAGATCGGGCGCGCTGAACACTGAAGCTTTCTTT

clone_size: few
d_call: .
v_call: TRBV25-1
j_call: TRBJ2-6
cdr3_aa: CASGRQSSGANVLTF
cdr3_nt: TGTGCCAGCGGTCGACAGAGCTCTGGGGCCAACGTCCTGACTTTC

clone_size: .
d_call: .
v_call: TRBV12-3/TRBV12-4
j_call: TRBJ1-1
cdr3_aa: CASRFGQDTEAFF
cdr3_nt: TGTGCCAGCAGATTTGGACAAGACACTGAAGCTTTCTTT

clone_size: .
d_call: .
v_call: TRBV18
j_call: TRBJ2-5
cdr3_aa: CASSPRQGNDETQYF
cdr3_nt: TGTGCCAGCTCACCACGTCAGGGAAACGATGAGACCCAGTACTTC

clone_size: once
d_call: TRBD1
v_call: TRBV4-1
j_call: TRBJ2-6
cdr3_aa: CASSQGPTGAGANVLTF
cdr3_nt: TGCGCCAGCAGCCAAGGCCCGACAGGGGCTGGGGCCAACGTCCTGACTTTC

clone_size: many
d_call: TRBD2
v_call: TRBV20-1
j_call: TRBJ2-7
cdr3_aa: CSAIKTSGVSYEQYF
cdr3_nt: TGCAGTGCTATTAAGACTAGCGGGGTTTCCTACGAGCAGTACTTC

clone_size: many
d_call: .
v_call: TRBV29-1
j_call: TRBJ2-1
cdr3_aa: CSVGHPNEQFF
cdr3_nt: TGCAGCGTGGGACACCCCAATGAGCAGTTCTTC

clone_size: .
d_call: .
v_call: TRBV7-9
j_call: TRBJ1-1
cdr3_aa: CASTFQGRTEAFF
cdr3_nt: TGTGCCAGCACCTTTCAGGGGCGGACTGAAGCTTTCTTT

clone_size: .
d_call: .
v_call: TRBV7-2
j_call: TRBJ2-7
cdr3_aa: CASSSGGHLYEQYF
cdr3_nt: TGTGCCAGCAGCTCAGGAGGGCACCTCTACGAGCAGTACTTC

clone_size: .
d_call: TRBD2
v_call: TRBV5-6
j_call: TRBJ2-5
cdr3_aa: CASSLRDYRQETQYF
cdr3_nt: TGTGCCAGCAGCCTCCGGGACTATCGTCAAGAGACCCAGTACTTC

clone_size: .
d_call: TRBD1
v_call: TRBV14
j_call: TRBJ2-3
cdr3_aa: CASSRQGYGTDTQYF
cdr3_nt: TGTGCCAGCAGCCGACAGGGCTATGGCACAGATACGCAGTATTTT

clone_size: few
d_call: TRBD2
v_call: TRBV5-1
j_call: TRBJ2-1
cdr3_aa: CASSLTSGGSEQFF
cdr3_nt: TGCGCCAGCAGCCTAACTAGCGGGGGGAGTGAGCAGTTCTTC

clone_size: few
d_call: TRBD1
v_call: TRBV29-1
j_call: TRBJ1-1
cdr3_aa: CSATTGTNTEAFF
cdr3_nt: TGCAGCGCCACGACAGGGACGAACACTGAAGCTTTCTTT

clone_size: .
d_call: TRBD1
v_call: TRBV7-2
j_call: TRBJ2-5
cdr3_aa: CASSLGTGGSTETQYF
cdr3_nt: TGTGCCAGCAGCTTAGGGACAGGGGGATCCACAGAGACCCAGTACTTC

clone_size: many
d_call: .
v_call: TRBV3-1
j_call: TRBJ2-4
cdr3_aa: CASSQDGLPLNSKNIQYF
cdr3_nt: TGTGCCAGCAGCCAAGATGGGCTACCCCTAAACTCCAAAAACATTCAGTACTTC

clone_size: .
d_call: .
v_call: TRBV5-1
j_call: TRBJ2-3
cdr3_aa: CASTDADTQYF
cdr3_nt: TGCGCCAGCACGGACGCAGATACGCAGTATTTT

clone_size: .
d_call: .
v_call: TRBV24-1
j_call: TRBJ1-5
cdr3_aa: CATSGKKGNQPQHF
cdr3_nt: TGTGCCACCAGTGGGAAGAAGGGCAATCAGCCCCAGCATTTT

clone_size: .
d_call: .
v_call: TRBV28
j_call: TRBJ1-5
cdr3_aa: CASSFGVPQHF
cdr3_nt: TGTGCCAGCAGTTTTGGGGTTCCCCAGCATTTT

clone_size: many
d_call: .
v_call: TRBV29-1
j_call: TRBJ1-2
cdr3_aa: CSVDFTGNGYTF
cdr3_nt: TGCAGCGTTGACTTTACAGGGAATGGCTACACCTTC

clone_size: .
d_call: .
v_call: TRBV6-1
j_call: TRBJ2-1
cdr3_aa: CASGLQTRSDGQFF
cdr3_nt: TGTGCCAGCGGGCTCCAGACCCGGTCGGATGGGCAGTTCTTC

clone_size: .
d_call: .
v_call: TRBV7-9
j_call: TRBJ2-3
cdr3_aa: CASSLVRLRTDTQYF
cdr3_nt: TGTGCCAGCAGCTTAGTCCGCCTTCGCACAGATACGCAGTATTTT

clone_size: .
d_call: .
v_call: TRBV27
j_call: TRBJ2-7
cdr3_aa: CTSSPIPGGKEQYF
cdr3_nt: TGTACCAGCAGCCCAATCCCAGGGGGGAAGGAGCAGTACTTC

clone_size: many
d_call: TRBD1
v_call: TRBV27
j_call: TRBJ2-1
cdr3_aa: CASSLKTGEAVVKQFF
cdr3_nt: TGTGCCAGCAGTTTAAAGACAGGGGAAGCCGTAGTTAAGCAGTTCTTC

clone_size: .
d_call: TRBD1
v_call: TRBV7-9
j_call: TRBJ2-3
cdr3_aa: CASSLSQGSTDTQYF
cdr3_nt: TGTGCCAGCAGCCTTTCACAGGGGAGCACAGATACGCAGTATTTT

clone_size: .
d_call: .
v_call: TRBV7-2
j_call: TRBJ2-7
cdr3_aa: CASSLAPGRTTYEQYF
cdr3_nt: TGTGCCAGCAGCTTAGCCCCGGGACGGACCACCTACGAGCAGTACTTC

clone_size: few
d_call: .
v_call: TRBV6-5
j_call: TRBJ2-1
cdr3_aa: CASSYAGTPSYNEQFF
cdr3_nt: TGTGCCAGCAGTTACGCGGGGACACCCTCCTACAATGAGCAGTTCTTC

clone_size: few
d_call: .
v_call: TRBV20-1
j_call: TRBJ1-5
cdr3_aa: CSARDGRGPWGGYSNQPQHF
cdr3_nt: TGCAGTGCTAGAGATGGGAGGGGTCCTTGGGGGGGTTATAGCAATCAGCCCCAGCATTTT

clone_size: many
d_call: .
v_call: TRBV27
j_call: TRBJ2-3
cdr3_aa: CASSDTGLTDTQYF
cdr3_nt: TGTGCCAGCTCCGACACAGGGCTCACAGATACGCAGTATTTT

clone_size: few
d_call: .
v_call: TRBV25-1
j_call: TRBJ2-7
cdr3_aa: CASSDPQTKNSYEQYF
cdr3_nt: TGTGCCAGCAGTGACCCACAGACTAAAAACTCCTACGAGCAGTACTTC

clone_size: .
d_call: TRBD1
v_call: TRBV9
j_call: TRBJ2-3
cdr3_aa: CASSVGTVDTDTQYF
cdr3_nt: TGTGCCAGCAGCGTCGGGACAGTCGACACAGATACGCAGTATTTT

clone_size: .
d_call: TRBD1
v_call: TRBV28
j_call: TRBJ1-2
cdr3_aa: CASGTGGGGYTF
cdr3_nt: TGTGCCAGCGGGACAGGGGGCGGTGGCTACACCTTC

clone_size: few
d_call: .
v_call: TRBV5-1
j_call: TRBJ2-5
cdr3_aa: CASSLSAGAPTTQYF
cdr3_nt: TGCGCCAGCAGCTTGTCGGCAGGGGCCCCGACTACCCAGTACTTC

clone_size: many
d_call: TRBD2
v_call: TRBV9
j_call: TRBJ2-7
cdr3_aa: CASSVSGGLSYEQYF
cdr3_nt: TGTGCCAGCAGCGTAAGCGGGGGGCTGTCCTACGAGCAGTACTTC

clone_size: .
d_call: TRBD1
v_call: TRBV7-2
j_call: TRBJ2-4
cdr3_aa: CASSPGTGPGGTKNIQYF
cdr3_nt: TGTGCCAGCAGCCCCGGGACAGGTCCAGGGGGGACCAAAAACATTCAGTACTTC

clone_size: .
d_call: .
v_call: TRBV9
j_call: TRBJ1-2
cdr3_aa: CASSVAAFPRGDYGYTF
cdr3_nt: TGTGCCAGCAGCGTAGCGGCCTTCCCCCGCGGCGACTATGGCTACACCTTC

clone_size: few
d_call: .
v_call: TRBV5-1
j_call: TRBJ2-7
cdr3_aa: CASSFEGSGYEQYF
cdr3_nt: TGCGCCAGCAGCTTCGAAGGGAGTGGGTACGAGCAGTACTTC

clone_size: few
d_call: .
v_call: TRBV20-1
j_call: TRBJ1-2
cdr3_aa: CRGRGYTF
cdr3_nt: TGCAGAGGGAGGGGCTACACCTTC

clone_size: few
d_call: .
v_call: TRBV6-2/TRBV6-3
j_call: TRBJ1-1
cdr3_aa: CATGLNTEAFF
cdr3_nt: TGTGCCACGGGCCTGAACACTGAAGCTTTCTTT

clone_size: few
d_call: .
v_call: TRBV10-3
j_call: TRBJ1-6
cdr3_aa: CAISESVRGGSSPLHF
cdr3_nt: TGTGCCATCAGTGAGTCTGTTAGGGGCGGTAGTTCACCCCTCCACTTT

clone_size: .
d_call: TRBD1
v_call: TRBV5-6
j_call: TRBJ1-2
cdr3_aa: CASSGDRVRGYTF
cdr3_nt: TGTGCCAGCAGCGGCGACAGGGTTCGGGGCTACACCTTC

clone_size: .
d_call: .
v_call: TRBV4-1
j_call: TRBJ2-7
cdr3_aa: CASSRVTGDGEQYF
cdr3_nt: TGCGCCAGCAGCCGAGTAACCGGGGATGGCGAGCAGTACTTC

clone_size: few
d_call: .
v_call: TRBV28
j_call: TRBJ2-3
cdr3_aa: CASSFGARAQYF
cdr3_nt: TGTGCCAGCAGTTTCGGGGCTCGGGCGCAGTATTTT

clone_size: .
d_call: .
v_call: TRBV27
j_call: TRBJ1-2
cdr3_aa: CASSVYPGSDYGYTF
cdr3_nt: TGTGCCAGCAGTGTATACCCAGGGAGCGACTATGGCTACACCTTC

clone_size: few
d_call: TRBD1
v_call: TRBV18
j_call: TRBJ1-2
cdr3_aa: CASSPDRARYTNYGYTF
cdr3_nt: TGTGCCAGTTCACCGGACAGGGCGCGCTACACTAACTATGGCTACACCTTC

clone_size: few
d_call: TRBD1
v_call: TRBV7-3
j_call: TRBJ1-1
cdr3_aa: CASSAGTGVEAFF
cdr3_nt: TGTGCCAGCAGCGCCGGGACAGGCGTCGAAGCTTTCTTT

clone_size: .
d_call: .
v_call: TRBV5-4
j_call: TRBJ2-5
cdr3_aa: CAGSSGDSQETQYF
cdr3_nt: TGTGCCGGCAGCTCCGGGGACTCTCAAGAGACCCAGTACTTC

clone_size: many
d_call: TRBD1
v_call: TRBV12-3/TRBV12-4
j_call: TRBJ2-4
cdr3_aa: CASSLGQGWNIQYF
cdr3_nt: TGTGCCAGCAGTTTAGGACAGGGGTGGAACATTCAGTACTTC

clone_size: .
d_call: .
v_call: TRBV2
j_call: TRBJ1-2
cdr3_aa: CASSEGSGTGYTF
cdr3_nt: TGTGCCAGCAGTGAAGGTTCCGGGACAGGCTACACCTTC

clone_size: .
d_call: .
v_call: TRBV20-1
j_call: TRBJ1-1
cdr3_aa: CSARGGLHMNTEAFF
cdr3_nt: TGCAGTGCTAGGGGGGGGCTTCACATGAACACTGAAGCTTTCTTT

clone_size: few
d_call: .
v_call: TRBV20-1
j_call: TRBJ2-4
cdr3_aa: CSADRLEGGNIQYF
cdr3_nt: TGCAGTGCCGACCGACTAGAGGGGGGAAACATTCAGTACTTC

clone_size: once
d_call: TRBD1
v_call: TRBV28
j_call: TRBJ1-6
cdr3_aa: CASTGQMYNSPLHF
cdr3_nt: TGTGCCAGCACGGGACAGATGTATAATTCACCCCTCCACTTT